These T cell receptor beta chains were read from a single sample in a study of blood T cell repertoires in COVID-19. Some clones are missing from TCRdb's copy, which holds only in-frame ones; the method was immunoSEQ multiplex PCR. The table shows approximately 530,000 clones, with about 89% occurring only once. The specimen was peripheral blood. Source of these receptors: a woman aged 50 to 65 with COVID-19, enrolled during active disease. CDR3s include the opening cysteine and the closing phenylalanine or tryptophan. Fields, in order: V gene, J gene, clone size, D gene, CDR3 DNA, CDR3 protein. D genes are given only for firm matches. Some rows have no size entry. The others give once, few or many, or a class for an expanded clone.

>TRBV5-6|TRBJ2-3|NA|TRBD2
TGTGCCAGCAGCTTGGGGACTAGCGGGGGGGCTACAGATACGCAGTATTTT
CASSLGTSGGATDTQYF
>TRBV5-8|TRBJ1-5|NA|NA
TGTGCCAGCAGCCTACAGGTTAGCAATCAGCCCCAGCATTTT
CASSLQVSNQPQHF
>TRBV5-6|TRBJ1-1|NA|NA
TGTGCCAGCAGCTCAGAATTTGAAGCTTTCTTT
CASSSEFEAFF
>TRBV6-5|TRBJ2-3|NA|TRBD2
TGTGCCAGCAGAGTAGCGGGGACAGATACGCAGTATTTT
CASRVAGTDTQYF
>TRBV4-1|TRBJ2-1|NA|TRBD2
TGCGCCAGCACCGGTAACCTCCGGGGGGGATTCTCTGCTGAGCAGTTCTTC
CASTGNLRGGFSAEQFF
>TRBV5-1|TRBJ2-1|NA|TRBD1
TGCGCCAGCTTCAGGGACAGGGGGCATAGTGAGCAGTTCTTC
CASFRDRGHSEQFF
>TRBV6-5|TRBJ2-5|NA|TRBD2
TGTGCCAGCAGTCCCGGACTAGCGGTAGGGGAGACCCAGTACTTC
CASSPGLAVGETQYF
>TRBV18|TRBJ1-4|NA|NA
TGTGCCAGCTCAGGACAGCGCTCAACTAATGAAAAACTGTTTTTT
CASSGQRSTNEKLFF
>TRBV28|TRBJ1-1|NA|TRBD1
TGTGCCAGCAGTATCAGGGGGTTCGAAGCTTTCTTT
CASSIRGFEAFF
>TRBV6-5|TRBJ1-5|NA|NA
TGTGCCAGCAGCCCCCGGGACACGGGACAGCCCCAGCATTTT
CASSPRDTGQPQHF
>TRBV5-8|TRBJ2-7|NA|TRBD1
TGTGCCAGCAGCTTGAGACAGGGGAGACCCTACGAGCAGTACTTC
CASSLRQGRPYEQYF
>TRBV18|TRBJ1-5|NA|NA
TGTGCCAGCTCATCTCAGGGACTGAGAGCCCAGCATTTT
CASSSQGLRAQHF
>TRBV19|TRBJ1-1|NA|NA
TGTGCCAGTAGTATATTCGACATACGTGAAGCTTTCTTT
CASSIFDIREAFF
>TRBV4-2|TRBJ1-4|NA|NA
TGTGCCAGCAGCTCTGCGCTAAGACAGTCCAATGAAAAACTGTTTTTT
CASSSALRQSNEKLFF
>TRBV19|TRBJ1-1|NA|TRBD1
TGTGCCAGTAGTACAACCCGGGACAGGGGTTTTGACACTGAAGCTTTCTTT
CASSTTRDRGFDTEAFF
>TRBV5-5|TRBJ2-5|NA|NA
TGTGCCAGCAGCTTTAGCACGGAGACCCAGTACTTC
CASSFSTETQYF
>TRBV19|TRBJ1-1|NA|NA
TGTGCCAGTAGTATGAGGAGGGCGGTAACTGAAGCTTTCTTT
CASSMRRAVTEAFF
>TRBV7-9|TRBJ2-7|NA|TRBD2
TGTGCCAGCAGCCGAGCGGGGGGGCCCTACGAGCAGTACTTC
CASSRAGGPYEQYF
>TRBV19|TRBJ2-3|NA|TRBD1
TGTGCCAGTAGTCTTCCGGGACAGGGCACAGATACGCAGTATTTT
CASSLPGQGTDTQYF
>TRBV11-2|TRBJ1-4|NA|TRBD1
TGTGCCAGCACCCCAGTGGGGGGACAGCTTAATGAAAAACTGTTTTTT
CASTPVGGQLNEKLFF
>TRBV19|TRBJ1-1|NA|NA
TGTGCCAGTAGTCGGAGGGATGGGAACACTGAAGCTTTCTTT
CASSRRDGNTEAFF
>TRBV19|TRBJ1-5|few|NA
TGTGCCAGTAGAGCAGGGTATAGCAATCAGCCCCAGCATTTT
CASRAGYSNQPQHF
>TRBV6-5|TRBJ1-6|NA|NA
TGTGCCAGCGGGGCCTCCTATAATTCACCCCTCCACTTT
CASGASYNSPLHF
>TRBV5-1|TRBJ1-4|once|TRBD1
TGCGCCAGCAGCTTGTCTCAGGGGGCTAATGAAAAACTGTTTTTT
CASSLSQGANEKLFF
>TRBV7-2|TRBJ2-7|NA|NA
TGTGCCAGCAGCTTAGCCAGGGCGCAAGAGCAGTACTTC
CASSLARAQEQYF
>TRBV6-6|TRBJ2-7|NA|TRBD1
TGTGCCAGCAGTTACTCGGGACAGGGGTTCTACGAGCAGTACTTC
CASSYSGQGFYEQYF
>TRBV5-1|TRBJ1-1|NA|NA
TGCGCCAGCAGCTTGGCCGGAAGCGCTGAAGCTTTCTTT
CASSLAGSAEAFF
>TRBV6-5|TRBJ1-2|NA|NA
TGTGCCAGCAGAGTAACAGGGAGAAGCGGCTACACCTTC
CASRVTGRSGYTF